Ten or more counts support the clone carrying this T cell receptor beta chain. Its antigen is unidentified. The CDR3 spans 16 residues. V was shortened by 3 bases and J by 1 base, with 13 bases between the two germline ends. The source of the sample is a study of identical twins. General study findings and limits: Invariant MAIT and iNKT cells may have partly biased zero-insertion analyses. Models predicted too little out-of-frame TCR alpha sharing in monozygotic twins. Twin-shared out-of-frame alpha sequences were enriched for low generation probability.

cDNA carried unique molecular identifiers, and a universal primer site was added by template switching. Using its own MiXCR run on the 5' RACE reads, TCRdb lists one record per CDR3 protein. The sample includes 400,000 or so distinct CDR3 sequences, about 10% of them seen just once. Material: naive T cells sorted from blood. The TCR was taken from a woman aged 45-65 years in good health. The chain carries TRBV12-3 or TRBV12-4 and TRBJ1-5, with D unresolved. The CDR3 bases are TGTGCCAGCAGTTTGGCGGGGATTGCGAGCAATCAGCCCCAGCATTTT. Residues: CASSLAGIASNQPQHF.